This is a list of T cell receptor beta chains from one sample in a study of response to subunit inactivated influenza vaccine. Via MiXCR, TCRdb re-called the RT-PCR reads, giving one row per CDR3 protein. The sample holds over 150,000 distinct CDR3 sequences, about a tenth seen once. Sequencing used non-naive T cells sorted from PBMCs, obtained around seven weeks after vaccination. The source is a man between 45 and 60 years old who received an inactivated influenza vaccine. Both conserved end residues are part of each CDR3. A D gene is named only where the DNA matches it firmly. For some rows the clone size is stated as once, few or many, or as a class when expanded; others skip it.

d_call,v_call,clone_size,j_call,cdr3_nt,cdr3_aa
TRBD2,TRBV3-1,few,TRBJ2-2,TGTGCCAGCAAAGGAACTAGCGGGGGGGCCGGGGAGCTGTTTTTT,CASKGTSGGAGELFF
-,TRBV20-1,-,TRBJ1-6,TGCAGTGCCAAGGCCTTGAGGTCACCCCTCCACTTT,CSAKALRSPLHF
TRBD1,TRBV28,few,TRBJ2-7,TGTGCCAGCAGTTCGGACAGGTTATACTACGAGCAGTACTTC,CASSSDRLYYEQYF
TRBD2,TRBV7-8,few,TRBJ2-4,TGTGCCAGCAGCCCCCCGCCTTGGCGGGAGGGCCGGGGCAAAAACATTCAGTACTTC,CASSPPPWREGRGKNIQYF
-,TRBV4-2,few,TRBJ1-5,TGTGCCAGCAGCCAAGATCTCGTGAGGCCCCAGCATTTT,CASSQDLVRPQHF
-,TRBV5-1,many,TRBJ1-1,TGCGCCAGCAGCTTGGCCGTGGACATGAACACTGAAGCTTTCTTT,CASSLAVDMNTEAFF
-,TRBV27,few,TRBJ2-7,TGTGCCAGCAGAGGAACGAGAGCGAGGCAGTACTTC,CASRGTRARQYF
-,TRBV18,-,TRBJ2-1,TGTGCCAGCTCACCATCCCAGCGGGCGTACAATGAGCAGTTCTTC,CASSPSQRAYNEQFF
-,TRBV12-3/TRBV12-4,many,TRBJ2-7,TGTGCCAGCAGTTTAGCGGGAGTGTACTACGAGCAGTACTTC,CASSLAGVYYEQYF
-,TRBV11-2,many,TRBJ2-2,TGTGCCAGCAGCTTATCCCTTGCAGGGAGAATCACCGGGGAGCTGTTTTTT,CASSLSLAGRITGELFF
TRBD1,TRBV12-5,few,TRBJ1-6,TGTGCTAGTGGTTCGGACAGGGGTTTTAATTCACCCCTCCACTTT,CASGSDRGFNSPLHF
-,TRBV4-1,-,TRBJ1-2,TGCGCCAGCAGCCAAGATCCGGGGAGGGATGGCTACACCTTC,CASSQDPGRDGYTF
-,TRBV20-1,-,TRBJ2-5,TGCAGTGTTCCCCCGGGACGGAAAGAGACCCAGTACTTC,CSVPPGRKETQYF
-,TRBV20-1,few,TRBJ1-5,TGCAGTGCTACCCCGGGACATGTTAATCAGCCCCAGCATTTT,CSATPGHVNQPQHF
-,TRBV7-2,-,TRBJ2-7,TGTGCCAGCAGCTCCCTAAGGGGACTCTCCTACGAGCAGTACTTC,CASSSLRGLSYEQYF
-,TRBV7-8,-,TRBJ1-1,TGTGCCAGCAGCTTAGCTTTCGTTGGAGTCAGCACTGAAGCTTTCTTT,CASSLAFVGVSTEAFF
TRBD2,TRBV6-5,many,TRBJ2-7,TGTGCCAGCAGTTACTCGGGGGGGAGGGAGCAGTACTTC,CASSYSGGREQYF
-,TRBV5-1,-,TRBJ1-1,TGCGCCAGCAGCTTGGCCGGGGGACACTACATGAACACTGAAGCTTTCTTT,CASSLAGGHYMNTEAFF
-,TRBV5-1,few,TRBJ1-1,TGCGCCAGCAGCTTGGTAGGGGATGGGACTGAAGCTTTCTTT,CASSLVGDGTEAFF
-,TRBV5-4,-,TRBJ2-5,TGTGCCAGCAGCTTGGAAGGACCCCGTGAGACCCAGTACTTC,CASSLEGPRETQYF